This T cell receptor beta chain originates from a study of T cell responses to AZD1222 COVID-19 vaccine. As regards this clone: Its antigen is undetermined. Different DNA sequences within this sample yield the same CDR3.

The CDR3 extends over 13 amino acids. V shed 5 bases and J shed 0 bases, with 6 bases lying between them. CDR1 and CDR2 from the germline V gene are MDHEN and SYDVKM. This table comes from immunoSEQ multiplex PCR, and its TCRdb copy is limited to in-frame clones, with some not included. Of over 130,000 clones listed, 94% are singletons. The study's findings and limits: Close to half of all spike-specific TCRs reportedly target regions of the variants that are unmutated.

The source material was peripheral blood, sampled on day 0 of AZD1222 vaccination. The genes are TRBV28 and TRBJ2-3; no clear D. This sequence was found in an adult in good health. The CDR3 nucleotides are TGTGCCAGCAGTCCCCCCAGCACAGATACGCAGTATTTT. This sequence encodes CASSPPSTDTQYF. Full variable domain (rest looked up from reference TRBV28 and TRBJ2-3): DVKVTQSSRYLVKRTGEKVFLECVQDMDHENMFWYRQDPGLGLRLIYFSYDVKMKEKGDIPEGYSVSREKKERFSLILESASTNQTSMYLCASSPPSTDTQYFGPGTRLTVL.